Sequencing of this T cell receptor (beta chain) was carried out in a study of blood T cell repertoires in COVID-19. Study information: Acute and convalescent COVID-19 samples came from the United States, Italy and Spain. PBMCs, B-cell-depleted T cells, or T cells provided the cDNA or gDNA that made up the material.

V lost 2 bases and J lost 2, with 8 bases in between. Germline-derived CDR1 and CDR2 are SGDLS and YYNGEE. The CDR3 covers 14 residues. As to this clone: At the DNA level, this CDR3 is encoded by other sequences in the same sample as well.

Source study methods: Reference gene primer amplification in the assay estimated nucleated cell counts. The assay was immunoSEQ multiplex PCR, and TCRdb's table has in-frame clones only and misses some. V and J calls and clone size are copied from that table; D and trimming were computed from the DNA. The sample shows just over 650,000 clones, about nine tenths of them seen only once. The TCR originated in a woman between 18 and 30 years old with acute or convalescent COVID-19. Sequenced: peripheral blood. The chain links TRBV9 to TRBJ1-3; D unresolved. CDR3 nucleotides: TGTGCCAGCAGCGTGGGAGGCGCTGGAAACACCATATATTTT. This sequence encodes CASSVGGAGNTIYF.